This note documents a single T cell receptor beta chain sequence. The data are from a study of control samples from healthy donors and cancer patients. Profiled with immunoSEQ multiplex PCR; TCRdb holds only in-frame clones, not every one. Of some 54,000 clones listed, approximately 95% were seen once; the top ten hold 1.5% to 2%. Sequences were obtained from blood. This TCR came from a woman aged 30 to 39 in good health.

The CDR3 region has the DNA TGTGCCAGCAGCCGTGATCGGTACGGTCAAGAGACCCAGTACTTC. Its protein product is CASSRDRYGQETQYF. The chain recombines TRBV5-4 with TRBJ2-5; D unclear. Trimming removed 4 bases at V and 2 bases at J, with 15 bases between. Germline CDR1 SGHNT, CDR2 YYREEE (reference sequence). This CDR3 contains 15 residues.